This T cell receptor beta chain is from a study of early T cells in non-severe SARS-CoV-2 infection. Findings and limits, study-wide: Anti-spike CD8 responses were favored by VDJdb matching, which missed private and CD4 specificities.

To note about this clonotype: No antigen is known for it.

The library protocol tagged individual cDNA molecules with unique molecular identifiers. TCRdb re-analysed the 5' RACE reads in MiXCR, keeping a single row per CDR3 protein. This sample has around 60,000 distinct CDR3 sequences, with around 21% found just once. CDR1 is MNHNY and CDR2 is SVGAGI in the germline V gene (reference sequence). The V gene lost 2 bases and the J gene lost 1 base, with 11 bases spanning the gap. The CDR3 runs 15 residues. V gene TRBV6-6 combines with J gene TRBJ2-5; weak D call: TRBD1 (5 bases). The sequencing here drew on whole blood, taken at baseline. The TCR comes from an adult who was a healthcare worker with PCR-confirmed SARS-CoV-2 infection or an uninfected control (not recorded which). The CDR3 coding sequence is TGTGCCAGCAGTTACCCCGACAGAGTCCAAGAGACCCAGTACTTC. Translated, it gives CASSYPDRVQETQYF.